Only a few counts were recorded for the clone carrying this TCR beta chain. The antigen remains undetermined. The data originate from a study of CD8 T cells in ankylosing spondylitis. Findings and limits, study-wide: As for the disease-linked clones, they showed a CD8+ phenotype and occurred at relatively low frequencies in peripheral blood. Made up of under ten highly homologous variants, a TCR beta motif appeared characteristic of ankylosing spondylitis blood. A subset of motif variants has previously been described in the synovial fluid and blood of reactive arthritis. Clones linked to disease were reported to show significant enrichment in matched ankylosing spondylitis synovial fluid.

Libraries for TCR beta were made by quantitative 5'-RACE with molecular barcodes. TCRdb recomputed calls from the 5' RACE reads with MiXCR, one row per CDR3 protein. This table has hundreds of thousands of distinct CDR3 sequences, 25% to 30% appearing once. This CDR3 spans 15 amino acids. V lost 9 bases and J 1 base, leaving 16 bases between the germline ends. The sequence came from a male donor with ankylosing spondylitis. The chain combines TRBV12-3 or TRBV12-4 with TRBJ2-4; weak D call: TRBD2 (5 bases). Sequenced sample: blood, either unsorted or a sorted T cell fraction (not recorded which). CDR3 sequence reads: CASTPPGKAKNIQYF. The CDR3 nucleotides are TGTGCCAGTACACCGCCGGGGAAGGCCAAAAACATTCAGTACTTC.